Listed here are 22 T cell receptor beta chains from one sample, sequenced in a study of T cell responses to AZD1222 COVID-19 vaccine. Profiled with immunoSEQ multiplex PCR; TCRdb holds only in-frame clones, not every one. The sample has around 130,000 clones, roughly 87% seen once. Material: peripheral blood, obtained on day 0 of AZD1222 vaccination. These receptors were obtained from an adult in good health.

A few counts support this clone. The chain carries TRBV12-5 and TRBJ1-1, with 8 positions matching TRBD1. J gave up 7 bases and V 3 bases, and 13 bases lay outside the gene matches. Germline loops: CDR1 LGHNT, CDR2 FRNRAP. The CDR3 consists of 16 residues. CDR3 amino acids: CASGLWQGQGAGEAFF. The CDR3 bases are TGTGCTAGTGGTTTATGGCAAGGACAGGGCGCGGGTGAAGCTTTCTTT.

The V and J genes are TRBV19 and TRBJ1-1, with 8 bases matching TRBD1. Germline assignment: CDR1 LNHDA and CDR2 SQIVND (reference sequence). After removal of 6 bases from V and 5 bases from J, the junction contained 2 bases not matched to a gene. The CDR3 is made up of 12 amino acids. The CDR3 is CASRQGATEAFF. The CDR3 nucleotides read TGTGCCAGTAGGCAGGGGGCGACTGAAGCTTTCTTT.

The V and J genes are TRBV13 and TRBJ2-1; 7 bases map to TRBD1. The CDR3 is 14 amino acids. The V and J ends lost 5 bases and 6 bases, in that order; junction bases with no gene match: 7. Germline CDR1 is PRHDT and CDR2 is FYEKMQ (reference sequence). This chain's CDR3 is CASSVGTVLNEQFF. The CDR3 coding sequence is TGTGCCAGCAGCGTCGGGACAGTCCTCAATGAGCAGTTCTTC.

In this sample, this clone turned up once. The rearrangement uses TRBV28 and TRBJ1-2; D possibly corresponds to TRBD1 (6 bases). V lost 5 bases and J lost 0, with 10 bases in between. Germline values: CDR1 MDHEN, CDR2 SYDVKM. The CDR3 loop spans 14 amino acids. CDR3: CASSHGQTNYGYTF. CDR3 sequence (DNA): TGTGCCAGCAGTCATGGACAGACTAACTATGGCTACACCTTC.

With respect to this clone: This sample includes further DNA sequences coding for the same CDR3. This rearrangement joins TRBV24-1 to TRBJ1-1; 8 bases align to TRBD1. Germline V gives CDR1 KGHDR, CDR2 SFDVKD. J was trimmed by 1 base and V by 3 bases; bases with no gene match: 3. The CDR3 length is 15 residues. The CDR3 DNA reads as TGTGCCACCAGTGATCCTGGACAGGGGAACACTGAAGCTTTCTTT. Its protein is CATSDPGQGNTEAFF.

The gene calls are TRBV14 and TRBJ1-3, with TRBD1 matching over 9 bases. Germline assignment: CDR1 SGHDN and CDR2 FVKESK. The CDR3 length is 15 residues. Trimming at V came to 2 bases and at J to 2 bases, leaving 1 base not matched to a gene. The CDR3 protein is CASSQRTGAGNTIYF. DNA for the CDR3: TGTGCCAGCAGCCAACGGACAGGGGCTGGAAACACCATATATTTT.

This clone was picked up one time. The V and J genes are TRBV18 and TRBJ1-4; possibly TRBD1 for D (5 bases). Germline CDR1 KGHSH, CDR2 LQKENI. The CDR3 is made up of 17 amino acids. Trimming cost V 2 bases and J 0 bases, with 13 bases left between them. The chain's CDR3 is CASSPRTLTSTNEKLFF. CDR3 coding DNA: TGTGCCAGCTCACCAAGGACACTAACCTCAACTAATGAAAAACTGTTTTTT.

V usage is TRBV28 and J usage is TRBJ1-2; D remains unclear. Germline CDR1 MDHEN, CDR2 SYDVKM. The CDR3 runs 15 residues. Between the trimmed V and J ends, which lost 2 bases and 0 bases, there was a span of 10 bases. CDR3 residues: CASSLVAPPNYGYTF. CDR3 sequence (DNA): TGTGCCAGCAGTTTAGTGGCACCACCTAACTATGGCTACACCTTC.

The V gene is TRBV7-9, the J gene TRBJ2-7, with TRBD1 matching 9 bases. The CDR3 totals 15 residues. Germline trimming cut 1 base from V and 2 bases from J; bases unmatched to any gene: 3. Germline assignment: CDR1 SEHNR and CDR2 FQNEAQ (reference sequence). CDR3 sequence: CASSLEGQGPYEQYF. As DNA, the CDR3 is TGTGCCAGCAGCTTAGAAGGACAGGGGCCCTACGAGCAGTACTTC.

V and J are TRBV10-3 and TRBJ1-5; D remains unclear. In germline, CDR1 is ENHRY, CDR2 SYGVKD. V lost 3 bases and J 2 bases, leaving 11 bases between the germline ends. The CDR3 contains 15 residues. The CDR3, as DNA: TGTGCCATCAGTGACGGCGGTGATGGCAATCAGCCCCAGCATTTT. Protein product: CAISDGGDGNQPQHF.

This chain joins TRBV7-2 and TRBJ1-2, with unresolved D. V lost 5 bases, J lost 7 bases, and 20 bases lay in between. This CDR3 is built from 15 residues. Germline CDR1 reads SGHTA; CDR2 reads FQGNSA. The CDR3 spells CASSPTLPGVFGYTF. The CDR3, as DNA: TGTGCCAGCAGCCCAACCCTCCCAGGTGTCTTTGGCTACACCTTC. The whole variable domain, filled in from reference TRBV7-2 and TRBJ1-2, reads GAGVSQSPSNKVTEKGKDVELRCDPISGHTALYWYRQSLGQGLEFLIYFQGNSAPDKSGLPSDRFSAERTGGSVSTLTIQRTQQEDSAVYLCASSPTLPGVFGYTFGSGTRLTVV.

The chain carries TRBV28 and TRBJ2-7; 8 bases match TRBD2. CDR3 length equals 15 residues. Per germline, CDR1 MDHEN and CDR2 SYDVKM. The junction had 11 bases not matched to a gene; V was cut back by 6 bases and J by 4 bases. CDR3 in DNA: TGTGCCAGCAGGGATCGGGGGGGCCGGTCTTACGAGCAGTACTTC. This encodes CASRDRGGRSYEQYF.

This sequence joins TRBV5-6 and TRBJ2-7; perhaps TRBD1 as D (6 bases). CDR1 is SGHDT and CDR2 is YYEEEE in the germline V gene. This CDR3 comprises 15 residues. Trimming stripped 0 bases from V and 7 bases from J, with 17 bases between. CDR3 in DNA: TGTGCCAGCAGCTTGGCCCCCAGGGGACGGGGAGAGCAGTACTTC. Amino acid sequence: CASSLAPRGRGEQYF.

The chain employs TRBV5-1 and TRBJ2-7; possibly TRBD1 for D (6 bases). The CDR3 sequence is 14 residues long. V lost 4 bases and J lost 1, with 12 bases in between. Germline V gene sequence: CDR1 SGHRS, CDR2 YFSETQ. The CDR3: CASSPMTGSYEQYF. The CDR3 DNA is TGCGCCAGCAGCCCCATGACAGGATCCTACGAGCAGTACTTC.

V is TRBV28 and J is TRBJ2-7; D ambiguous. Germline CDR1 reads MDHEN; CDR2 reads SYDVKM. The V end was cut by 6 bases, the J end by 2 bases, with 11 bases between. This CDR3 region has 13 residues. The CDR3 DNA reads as TGTGCCAGCAGACCAACACCTGCCTACGAGCAGTACTTC. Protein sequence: CASRPTPAYEQYF. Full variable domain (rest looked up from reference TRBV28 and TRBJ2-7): DVKVTQSSRYLVKRTGEKVFLECVQDMDHENMFWYRQDPGLGLRLIYFSYDVKMKEKGDIPEGYSVSREKKERFSLILESASTNQTSMYLCASRPTPAYEQYFGPGTRLTVT.

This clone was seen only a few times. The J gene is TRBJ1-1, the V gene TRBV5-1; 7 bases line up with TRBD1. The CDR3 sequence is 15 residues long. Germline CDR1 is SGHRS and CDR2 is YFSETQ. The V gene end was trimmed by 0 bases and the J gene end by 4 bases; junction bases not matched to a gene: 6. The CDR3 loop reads CASSLGGGASTEAFF. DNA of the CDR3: TGCGCCAGCAGCTTGGGAGGGGGCGCGAGCACTGAAGCTTTCTTT. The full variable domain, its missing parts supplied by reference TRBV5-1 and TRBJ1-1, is KAGVTQTPRYLIKTRGQQVTLSCSPISGHRSVSWYQQTPGQGLQFLFEYFSETQRNKGNFPGRFSGRQFSNSRSEMNVSTLELGDSALYLCASSLGGGASTEAFFGQGTRLTVV.

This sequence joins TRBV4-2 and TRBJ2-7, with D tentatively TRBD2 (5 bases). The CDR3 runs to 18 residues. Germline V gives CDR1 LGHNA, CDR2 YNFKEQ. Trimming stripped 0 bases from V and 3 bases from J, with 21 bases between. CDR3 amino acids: CASSQDQLTTASGYEQYF. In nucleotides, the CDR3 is TGTGCCAGCAGCCAAGATCAACTGACTACAGCCTCAGGCTACGAGCAGTACTTC.

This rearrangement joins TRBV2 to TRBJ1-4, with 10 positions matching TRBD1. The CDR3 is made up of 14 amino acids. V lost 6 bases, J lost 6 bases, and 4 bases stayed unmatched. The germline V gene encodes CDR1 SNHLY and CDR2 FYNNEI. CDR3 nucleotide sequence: TGTGCCAGCAGGGAGACAGGGGGCTATGAAAAACTGTTTTTT. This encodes CASRETGGYEKLFF.

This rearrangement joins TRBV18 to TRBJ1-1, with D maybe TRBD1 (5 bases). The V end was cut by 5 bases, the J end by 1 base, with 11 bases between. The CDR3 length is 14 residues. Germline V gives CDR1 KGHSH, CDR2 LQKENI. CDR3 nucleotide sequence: TGTGCCAGCTCAATTGTGAGGGGGAACACTGAAGCTTTCTTT. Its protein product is CASSIVRGNTEAFF.

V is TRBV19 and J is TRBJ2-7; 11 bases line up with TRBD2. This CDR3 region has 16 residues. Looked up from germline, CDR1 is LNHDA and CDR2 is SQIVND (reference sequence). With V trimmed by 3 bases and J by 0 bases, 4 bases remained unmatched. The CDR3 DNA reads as TGTGCCAGTAGTATGCCTAGCGGGGGGACCTCCTACGAGCAGTACTTC. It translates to CASSMPSGGTSYEQYF.

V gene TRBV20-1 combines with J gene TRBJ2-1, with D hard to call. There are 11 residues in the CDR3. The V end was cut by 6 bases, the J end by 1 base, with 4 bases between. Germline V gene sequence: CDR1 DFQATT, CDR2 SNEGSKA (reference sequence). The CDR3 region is CSATSYNEQFF. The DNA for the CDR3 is TGCAGTGCCACATCCTACAATGAGCAGTTCTTC.

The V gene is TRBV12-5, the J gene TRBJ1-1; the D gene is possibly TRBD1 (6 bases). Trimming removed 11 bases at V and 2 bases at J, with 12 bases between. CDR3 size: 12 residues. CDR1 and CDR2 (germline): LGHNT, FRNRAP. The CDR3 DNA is TGTGCTGGGGGGGGCGGAAACACTGAAGCTTTCTTT. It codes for CAGGGGNTEAFF. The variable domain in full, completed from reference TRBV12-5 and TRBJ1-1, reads DARVTQTPRHKVTEMGQEVTMRCQPILGHNTVFWYRQTMMQGLELLAYFRNRAPLDDSGMPKDRFSAEMPDATLATLKIQPSEPRDSAVYFCAGGGGNTEAFFGQGTRLTVV.